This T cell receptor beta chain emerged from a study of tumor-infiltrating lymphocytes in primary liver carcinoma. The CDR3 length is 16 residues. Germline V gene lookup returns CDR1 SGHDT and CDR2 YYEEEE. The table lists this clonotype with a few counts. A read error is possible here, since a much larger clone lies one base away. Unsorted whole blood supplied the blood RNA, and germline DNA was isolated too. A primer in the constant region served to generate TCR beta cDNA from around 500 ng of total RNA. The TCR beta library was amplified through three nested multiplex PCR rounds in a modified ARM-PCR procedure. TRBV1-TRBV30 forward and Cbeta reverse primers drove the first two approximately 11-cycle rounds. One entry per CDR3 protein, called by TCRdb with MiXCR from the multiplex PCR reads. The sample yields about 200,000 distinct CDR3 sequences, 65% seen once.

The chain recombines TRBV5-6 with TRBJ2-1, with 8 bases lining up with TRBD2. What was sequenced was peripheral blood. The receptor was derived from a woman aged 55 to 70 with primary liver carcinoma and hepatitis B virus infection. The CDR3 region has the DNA TGTACCAGCAGCTTGCTGTGGAGCGGGAGTTATAATGAGCAGTTCTTC. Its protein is CTSSLLWSGSYNEQFF.